The present T cell receptor (beta chain) was sequenced within a study of blood T cell repertoires in COVID-19. Study-wide context: Acute and convalescent COVID-19 samples came from the United States, Italy and Spain. The cDNA or gDNA used as material had been derived from T cells, B-cell-depleted T cells, or PBMCs.

V dropped 4 bases and J dropped 5 bases, with 11 bases sitting between them. This CDR3 comprises 14 residues. CDR1 KGHSH and CDR2 LQKENI come from the germline V gene. In the original analysis: The assay estimated nucleated cells by amplifying reference gene primers. Some clones are missing from TCRdb's copy, which holds only in-frame ones; the method was immunoSEQ multiplex PCR. Clonal size and the V and J genes are those of that table, whereas D and trimming came from the DNA. The profile shows roughly 300,000 clones, roughly 86% of them singletons. Material for sequencing was peripheral blood. The chain joins TRBV18 to TRBJ1-4; a possible D gene is TRBD1 (5 bases). The TCR sequence derives from a young man with active or convalescent COVID-19. The CDR3 protein is CASSRWGENEKLFF. The CDR3 DNA is TGTGCCAGCTCACGATGGGGGGAAAATGAAAAACTGTTTTTT.